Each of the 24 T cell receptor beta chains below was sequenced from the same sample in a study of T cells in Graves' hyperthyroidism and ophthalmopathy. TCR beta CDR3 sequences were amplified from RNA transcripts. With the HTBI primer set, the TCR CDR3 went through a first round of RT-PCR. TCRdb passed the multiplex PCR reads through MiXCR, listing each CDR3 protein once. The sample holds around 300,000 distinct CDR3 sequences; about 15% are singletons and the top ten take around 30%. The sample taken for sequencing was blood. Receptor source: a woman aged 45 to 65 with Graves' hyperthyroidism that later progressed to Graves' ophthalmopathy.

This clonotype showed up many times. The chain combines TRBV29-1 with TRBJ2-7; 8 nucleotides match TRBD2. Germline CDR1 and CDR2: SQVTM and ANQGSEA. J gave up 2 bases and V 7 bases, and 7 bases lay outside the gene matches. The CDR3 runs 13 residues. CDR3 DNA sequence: TGCAGCGGGAGCGGGAGTCTCCCCTACGAGCAGTACTTC. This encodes CSGSGSLPYEQYF.

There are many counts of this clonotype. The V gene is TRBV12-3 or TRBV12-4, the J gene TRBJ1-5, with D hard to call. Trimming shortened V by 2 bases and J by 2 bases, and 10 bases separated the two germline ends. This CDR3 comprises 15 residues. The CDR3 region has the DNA TGTGCCAGCAGTTTAAATTCGCGGGGCAATCAGCCCCAGCATTTT. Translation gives CASSLNSRGNQPQHF.

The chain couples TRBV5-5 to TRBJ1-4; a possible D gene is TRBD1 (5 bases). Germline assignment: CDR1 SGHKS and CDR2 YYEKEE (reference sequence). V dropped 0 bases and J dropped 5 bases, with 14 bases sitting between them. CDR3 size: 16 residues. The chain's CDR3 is CASSLGSQGGNEKLFF. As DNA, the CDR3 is TGTGCCAGCAGCTTGGGAAGTCAGGGCGGGAATGAAAAACTGTTTTTT.

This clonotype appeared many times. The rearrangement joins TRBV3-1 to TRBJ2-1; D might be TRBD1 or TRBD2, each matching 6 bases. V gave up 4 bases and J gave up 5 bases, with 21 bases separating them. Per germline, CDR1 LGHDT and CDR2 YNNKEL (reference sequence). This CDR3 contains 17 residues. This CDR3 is CASSLIGGYPFDNEQFF. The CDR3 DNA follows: TGTGCCAGCAGCCTTATAGGGGGGTATCCTTTCGACAATGAGCAGTTCTTC.

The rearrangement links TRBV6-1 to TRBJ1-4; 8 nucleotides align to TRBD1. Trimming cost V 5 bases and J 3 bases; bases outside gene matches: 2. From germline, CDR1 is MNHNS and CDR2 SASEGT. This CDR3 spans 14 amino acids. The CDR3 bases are TGTGCCAGCAGTACAGGGGGGGCTAATGAAAAACTGTTTTTT. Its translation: CASSTGGANEKLFF.

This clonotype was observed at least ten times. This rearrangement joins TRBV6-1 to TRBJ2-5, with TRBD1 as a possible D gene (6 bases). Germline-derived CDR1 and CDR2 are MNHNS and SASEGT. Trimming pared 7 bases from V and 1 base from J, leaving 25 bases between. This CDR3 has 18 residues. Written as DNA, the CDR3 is TGTGCCAGCATCAGGCGACTGGGGGCCGGATATTTCCAAGAGACCCAGTACTTC. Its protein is CASIRRLGAGYFQETQYF.

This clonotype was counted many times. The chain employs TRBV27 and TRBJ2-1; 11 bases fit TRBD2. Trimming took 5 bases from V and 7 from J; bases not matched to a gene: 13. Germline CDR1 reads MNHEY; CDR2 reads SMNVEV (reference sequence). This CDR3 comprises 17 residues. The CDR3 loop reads CASSPLAGGPPLNEQFF. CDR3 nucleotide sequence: TGTGCCAGCAGTCCTCTAGCGGGAGGCCCCCCACTGAATGAGCAGTTCTTC.

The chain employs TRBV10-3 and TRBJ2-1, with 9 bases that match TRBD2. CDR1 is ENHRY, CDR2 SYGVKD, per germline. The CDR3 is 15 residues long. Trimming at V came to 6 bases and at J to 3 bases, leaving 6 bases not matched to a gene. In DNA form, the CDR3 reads TGTGCCATCAGGTCTGAACTAGCGGGCTACAATGAGCAGTTCTTC. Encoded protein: CAIRSELAGYNEQFF.

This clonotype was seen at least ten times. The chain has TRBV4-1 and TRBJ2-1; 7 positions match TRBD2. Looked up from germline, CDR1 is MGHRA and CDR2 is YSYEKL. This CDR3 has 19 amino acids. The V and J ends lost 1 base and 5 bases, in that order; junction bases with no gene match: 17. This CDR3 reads CASSQVGAGVGFENNEQFF. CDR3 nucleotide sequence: TGCGCCAGCAGCCAAGTTGGGGCGGGAGTGGGGTTCGAGAACAATGAGCAGTTCTTC.

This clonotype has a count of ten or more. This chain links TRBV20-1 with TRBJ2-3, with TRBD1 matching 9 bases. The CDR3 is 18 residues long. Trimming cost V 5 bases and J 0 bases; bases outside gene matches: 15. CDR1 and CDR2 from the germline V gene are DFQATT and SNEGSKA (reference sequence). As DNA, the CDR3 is TGCAGTGCTGGGGGACAGGGTTACCCCTCTTATAGCACAGATACGCAGTATTTT. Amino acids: CSAGGQGYPSYSTDTQYF.

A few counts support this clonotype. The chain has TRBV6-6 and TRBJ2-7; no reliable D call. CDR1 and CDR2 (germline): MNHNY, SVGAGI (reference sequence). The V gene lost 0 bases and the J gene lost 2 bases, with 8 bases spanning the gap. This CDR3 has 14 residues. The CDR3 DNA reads TGTGCCAGCAGTTACTCGACCAGAACCTACGAGCAGTACTTC. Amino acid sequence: CASSYSTRTYEQYF.

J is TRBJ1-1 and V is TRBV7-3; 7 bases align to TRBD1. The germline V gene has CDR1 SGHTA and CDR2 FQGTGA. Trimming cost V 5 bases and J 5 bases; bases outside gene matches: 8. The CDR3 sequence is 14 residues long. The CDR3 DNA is TGTGCCAGCAGCAAAGACAGGGAAGGGACTGAAGCTTTCTTT. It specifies CASSKDREGTEAFF.

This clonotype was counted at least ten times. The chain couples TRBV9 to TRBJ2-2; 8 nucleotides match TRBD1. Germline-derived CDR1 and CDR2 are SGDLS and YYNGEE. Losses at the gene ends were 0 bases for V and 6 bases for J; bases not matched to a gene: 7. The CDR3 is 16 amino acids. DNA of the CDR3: TGTGCCAGCAGCGTAGAGGGACAGGCCCTGCCCGGGGAGCTGTTTTTT. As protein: CASSVEGQALPGELFF.

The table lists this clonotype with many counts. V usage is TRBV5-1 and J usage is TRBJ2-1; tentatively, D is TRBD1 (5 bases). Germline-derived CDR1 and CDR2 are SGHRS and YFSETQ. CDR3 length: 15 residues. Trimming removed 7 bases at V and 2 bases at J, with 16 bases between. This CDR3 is CASGDSPPTYNEQFF. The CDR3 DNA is TGCGCCAGCGGCGACAGCCCTCCCACCTACAATGAGCAGTTCTTC. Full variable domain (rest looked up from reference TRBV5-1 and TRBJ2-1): KAGVTQTPRYLIKTRGQQVTLSCSPISGHRSVSWYQQTPGQGLQFLFEYFSETQRNKGNFPGRFSGRQFSNSRSEMNVSTLELGDSALYLCASGDSPPTYNEQFFGPGTRLTVL.

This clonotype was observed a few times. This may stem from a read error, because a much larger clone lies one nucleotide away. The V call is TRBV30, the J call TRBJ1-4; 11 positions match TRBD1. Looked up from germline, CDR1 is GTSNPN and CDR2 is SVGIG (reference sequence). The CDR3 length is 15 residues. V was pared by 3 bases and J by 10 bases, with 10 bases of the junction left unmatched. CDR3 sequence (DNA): TGTGCCTGGAGGGATCCGGGACAGGGGGGTGGAAAACTGTTTTTT. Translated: CAWRDPGQGGGKLFF.

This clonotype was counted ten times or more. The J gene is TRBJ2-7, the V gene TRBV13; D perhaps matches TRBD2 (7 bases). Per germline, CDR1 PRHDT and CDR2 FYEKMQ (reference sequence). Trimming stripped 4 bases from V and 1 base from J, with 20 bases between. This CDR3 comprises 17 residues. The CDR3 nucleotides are TGTGCCAGCAGCTCCCCGGGGGCCAGCGGGAAATCCTACGAGCAGTACTTC. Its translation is CASSSPGASGKSYEQYF.

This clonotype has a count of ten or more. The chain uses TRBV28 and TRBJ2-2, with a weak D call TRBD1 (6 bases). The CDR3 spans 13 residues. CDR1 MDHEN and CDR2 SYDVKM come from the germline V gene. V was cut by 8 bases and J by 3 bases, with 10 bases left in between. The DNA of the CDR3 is TGTGCCAGCGGTCCAGGGGACACCGGGGAGCTGTTTTTT. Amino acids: CASGPGDTGELFF.

Here the CDR3 DNA reads TGTGCCAGTAGTAATCGGGTGTTCGAAGCTTTCTTT. Its translation: CASSNRVFEAFF. The rearrangement joins TRBV19 to TRBJ1-1; D gene unclear. Germline loops: CDR1 LNHDA, CDR2 SQIVND (reference sequence). This CDR3 has 12 residues. The germline V and J ends were trimmed by 4 bases and 8 bases, with 11 bases remaining between them.

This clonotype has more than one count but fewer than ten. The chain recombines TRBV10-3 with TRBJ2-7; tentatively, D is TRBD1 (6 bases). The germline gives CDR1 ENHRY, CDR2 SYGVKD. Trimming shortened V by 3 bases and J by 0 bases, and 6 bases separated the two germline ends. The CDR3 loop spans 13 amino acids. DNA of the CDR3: TGTGCCATCAGTGAAGGGGGCTCCTACGAGCAGTACTTC. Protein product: CAISEGGSYEQYF.

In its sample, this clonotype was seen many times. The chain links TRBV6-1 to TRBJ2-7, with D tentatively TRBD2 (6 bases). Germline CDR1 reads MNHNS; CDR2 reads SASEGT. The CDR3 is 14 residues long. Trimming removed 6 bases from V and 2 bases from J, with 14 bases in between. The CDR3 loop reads CASSPRASAYEQYF. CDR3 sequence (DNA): TGTGCCAGCAGCCCAAGGGCTAGCGCCTACGAGCAGTACTTC.

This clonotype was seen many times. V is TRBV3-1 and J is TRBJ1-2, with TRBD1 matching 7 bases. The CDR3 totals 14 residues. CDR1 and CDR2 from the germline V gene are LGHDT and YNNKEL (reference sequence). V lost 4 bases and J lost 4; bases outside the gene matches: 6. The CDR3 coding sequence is TGTGCCAGCAGCCTGGGACAGCCTAGCTATGGCTACACCTTC. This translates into CASSLGQPSYGYTF.

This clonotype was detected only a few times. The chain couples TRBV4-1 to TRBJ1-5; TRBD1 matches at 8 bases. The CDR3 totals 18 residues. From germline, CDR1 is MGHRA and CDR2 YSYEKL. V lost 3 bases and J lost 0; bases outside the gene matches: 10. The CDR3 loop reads CASSHTGGKEYSNQPQHF. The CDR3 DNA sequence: TGCGCCAGCAGCCACACAGGGGGTAAGGAATATAGCAATCAGCCCCAGCATTTT.

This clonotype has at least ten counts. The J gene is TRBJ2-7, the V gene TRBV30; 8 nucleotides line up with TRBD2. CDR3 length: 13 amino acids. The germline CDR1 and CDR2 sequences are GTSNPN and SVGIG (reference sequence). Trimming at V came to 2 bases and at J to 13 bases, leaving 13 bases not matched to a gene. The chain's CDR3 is CAWSSGLAYVLYF. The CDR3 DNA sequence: TGTGCCTGGAGTTCCGGACTAGCCTACGTCCTCTACTTC.

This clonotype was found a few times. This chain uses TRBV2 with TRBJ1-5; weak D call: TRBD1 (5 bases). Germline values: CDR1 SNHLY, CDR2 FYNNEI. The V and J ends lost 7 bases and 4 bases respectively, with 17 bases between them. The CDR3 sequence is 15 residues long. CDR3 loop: CASKGPGTKNQPQHF. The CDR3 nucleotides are TGTGCCAGCAAGGGACCCGGGACGAAGAATCAGCCCCAGCATTTT.